What follows are 4 T cell receptor beta chains derived from one specimen sequenced in a study of T cell repertoires in cytomegalovirus infection. One entry per CDR3 protein results from TCRdb running MiXCR on the reads. The data hold hundreds of thousands of distinct CDR3 sequences, with roughly a third observed a single time. Their specific antigens are unknown. The sequenced sample was cultured CD8+ T cells from PBMCs, obtained from culture after CMV antigen stimulation. The receptors stem from a human donor in good health (CMV status not recorded). Some clones in this sample may be carry-over from other donors' samples.

The rearrangement uses TRBV6-2 or TRBV6-3 and TRBJ2-5, with 7 nucleotides matching TRBD1. V shed 9 bases and J 7 bases; nucleotides not matched to a gene: 8. Germline V lookup: CDR1 MNHEY, CDR2 SVGEGT. The CDR3 is 12 amino acids. CDR3 in amino acids: CASTGAWMTQYF. The CDR3 nucleotides read TGTGCCAGTACAGGGGCATGGATGACCCAGTACTTC.

This clonotype was detected only a few times. V is TRBV7-9 and J is TRBJ2-5, with 10 bases identical to TRBD1. There are 15 residues in the CDR3. The V segment lost 5 bases and the J segment 5 bases; nucleotides outside the gene matches: 8. Germline V CDR1 and CDR2: SEHNR, FQNEAQ (reference sequence). CDR3 sequence: CASSRRDRGSETQYF. The CDR3 DNA sequence: TGTGCCAGCAGCCGCCGGGACAGGGGATCGGAGACCCAGTACTTC. Full variable domain (remainder filled in from reference TRBV7-9 and TRBJ2-5): DTGVSQNPRHKITKRGQNVTFRCDPISEHNRLYWYRQTLGQGPEFLTYFQNEAQLEKSRLLSDRFSAERPKGSFSTLEIQRTEQGDSAMYLCASSRRDRGSETQYFGPGTRLLVL.

This clonotype appeared many times. The chain is built from TRBV7-9 and TRBJ2-7; TRBD2 agrees at 8 bases. This CDR3 contains 15 residues. Germline values: CDR1 SEHNR, CDR2 FQNEAQ (reference sequence). With 5 bases clipped from V and 4 bases from J, the junction kept 10 bases outside the gene matches. In nucleotides, the CDR3 is TGTGCCAGCAGCCGCCTTAGCGGGGAGAAATACGAGCAGTACTTC. Residues: CASSRLSGEKYEQYF.

This clonotype was seen a handful of times. The J gene is TRBJ1-1, the V gene TRBV20-1; tentative D call: TRBD1 (6 bases). The CDR3 is made up of 17 amino acids. In germline, CDR1 is DFQATT, CDR2 SNEGSKA (reference sequence). V was clipped by 0 bases and J by 0 bases, with 17 bases between them. CDR3 in amino acids: CSARDFGDTDMNTEAFF. The CDR3 DNA reads as TGCAGTGCTAGAGATTTTGGGGACACCGACATGAACACTGAAGCTTTCTTT.